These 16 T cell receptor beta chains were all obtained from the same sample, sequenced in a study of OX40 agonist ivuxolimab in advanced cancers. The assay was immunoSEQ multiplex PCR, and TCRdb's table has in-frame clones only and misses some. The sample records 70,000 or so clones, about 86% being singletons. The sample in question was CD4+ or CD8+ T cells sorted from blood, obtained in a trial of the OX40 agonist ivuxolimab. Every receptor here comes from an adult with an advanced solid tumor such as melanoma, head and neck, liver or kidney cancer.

CDR3 nucleotide sequence: TGTGCCAGCAGCTTAGTGGGCGACACTGAAGCTTTCTTT. Residues: CASSLVGDTEAFF. The chain links TRBV11-2 to TRBJ1-1; D not resolved. This CDR3 comprises 13 residues. V lost 1 base, J lost 3 bases, and 6 bases lay in between. Germline V CDR1 and CDR2: SGHAT, FQNNGV.

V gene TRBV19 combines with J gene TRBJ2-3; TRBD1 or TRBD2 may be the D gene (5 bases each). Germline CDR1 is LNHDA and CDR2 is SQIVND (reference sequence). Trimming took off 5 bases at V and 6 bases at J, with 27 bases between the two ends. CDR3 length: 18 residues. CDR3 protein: CASSGTFGFGQAGDTQYF. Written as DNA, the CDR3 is TGTGCCAGTAGTGGGACGTTTGGATTCGGACAAGCCGGCGATACGCAGTATTTT.

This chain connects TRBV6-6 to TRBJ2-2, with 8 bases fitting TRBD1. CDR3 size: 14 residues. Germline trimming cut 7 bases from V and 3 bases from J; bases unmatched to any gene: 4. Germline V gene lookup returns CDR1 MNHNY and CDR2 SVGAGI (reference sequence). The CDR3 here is CASTLDRDTGELFF. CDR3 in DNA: TGTGCCAGCACCTTGGACAGGGACACCGGGGAGCTGTTTTTT.

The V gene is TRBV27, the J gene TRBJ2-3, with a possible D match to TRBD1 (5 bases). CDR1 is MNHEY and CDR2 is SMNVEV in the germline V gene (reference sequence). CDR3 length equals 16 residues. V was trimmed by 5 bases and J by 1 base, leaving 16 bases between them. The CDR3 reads CASSTIGRVGTDTQYF. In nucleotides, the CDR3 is TGTGCCAGCAGTACCATCGGCAGGGTGGGCACAGATACGCAGTATTTT.

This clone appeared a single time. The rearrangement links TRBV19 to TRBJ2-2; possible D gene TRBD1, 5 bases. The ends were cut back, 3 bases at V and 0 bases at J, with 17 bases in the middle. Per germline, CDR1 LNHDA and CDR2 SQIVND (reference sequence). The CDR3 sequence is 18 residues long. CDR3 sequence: CASSIPPSRAANTGELFF. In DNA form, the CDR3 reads TGTGCCAGTAGTATTCCCCCCAGCAGGGCGGCGAACACCGGGGAGCTGTTTTTT.

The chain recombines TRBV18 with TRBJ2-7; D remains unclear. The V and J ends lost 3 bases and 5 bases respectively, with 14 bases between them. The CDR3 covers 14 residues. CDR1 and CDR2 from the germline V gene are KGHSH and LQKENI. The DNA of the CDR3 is TGTGCCAGCTCACCCCAGGACCGGGCGGACGAGCAGTACTTC. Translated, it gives CASSPQDRADEQYF.

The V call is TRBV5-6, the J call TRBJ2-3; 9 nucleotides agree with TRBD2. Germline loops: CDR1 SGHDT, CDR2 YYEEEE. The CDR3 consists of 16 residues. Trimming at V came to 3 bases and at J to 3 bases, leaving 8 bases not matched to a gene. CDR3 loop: CASSSLAGGQTDTQYF. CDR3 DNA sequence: TGTGCCAGCAGCTCCCTGGCGGGAGGGCAAACAGATACGCAGTATTTT.

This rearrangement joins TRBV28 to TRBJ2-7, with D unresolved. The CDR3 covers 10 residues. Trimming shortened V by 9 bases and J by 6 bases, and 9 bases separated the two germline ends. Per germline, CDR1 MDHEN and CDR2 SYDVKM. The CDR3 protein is CASKSVEQYF. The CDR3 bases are TGTGCCAGTAAGTCTGTCGAGCAGTACTTC.

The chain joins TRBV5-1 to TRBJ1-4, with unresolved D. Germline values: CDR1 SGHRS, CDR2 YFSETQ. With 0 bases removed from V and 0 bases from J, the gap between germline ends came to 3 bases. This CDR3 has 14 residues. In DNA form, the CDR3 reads TGCGCCAGCAGCTTGGGCTCAACTAATGAAAAACTGTTTTTT. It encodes CASSLGSTNEKLFF.

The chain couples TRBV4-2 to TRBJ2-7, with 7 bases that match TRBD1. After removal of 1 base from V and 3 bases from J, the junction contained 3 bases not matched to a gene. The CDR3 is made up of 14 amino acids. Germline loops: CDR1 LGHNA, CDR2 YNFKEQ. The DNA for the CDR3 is TGTGCCAGCAGCCAAGGGACAGGAGTCTACGAGCAGTACTTC. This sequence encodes CASSQGTGVYEQYF.

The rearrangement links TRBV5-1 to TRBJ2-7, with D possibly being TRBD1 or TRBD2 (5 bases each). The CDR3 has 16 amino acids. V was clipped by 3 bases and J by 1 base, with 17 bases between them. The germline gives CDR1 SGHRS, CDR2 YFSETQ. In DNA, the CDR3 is TGCGCCAGCAGCTCCGGGGCCACCTTCAGGTCCTACGAGCAGTACTTC. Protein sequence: CASSSGATFRSYEQYF.

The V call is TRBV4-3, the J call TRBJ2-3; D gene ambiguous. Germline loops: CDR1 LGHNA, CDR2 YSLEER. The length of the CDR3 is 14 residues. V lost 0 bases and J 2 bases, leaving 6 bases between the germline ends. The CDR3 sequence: CASSQDRATDTQYF. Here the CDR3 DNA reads TGCGCCAGCAGCCAAGACCGCGCCACAGATACGCAGTATTTT.

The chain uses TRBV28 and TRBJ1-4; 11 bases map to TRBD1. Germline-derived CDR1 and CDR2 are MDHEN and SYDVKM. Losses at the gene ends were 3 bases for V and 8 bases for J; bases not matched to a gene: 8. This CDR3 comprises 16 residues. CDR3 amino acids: CASSLPGTGGEEKLFF. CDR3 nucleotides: TGTGCCAGCAGTTTGCCCGGGACAGGGGGGGAAGAAAAACTGTTTTTT.

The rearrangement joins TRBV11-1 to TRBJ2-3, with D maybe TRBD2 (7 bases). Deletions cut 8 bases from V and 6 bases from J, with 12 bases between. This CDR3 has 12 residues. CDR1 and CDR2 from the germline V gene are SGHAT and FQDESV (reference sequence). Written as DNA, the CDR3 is TGTGCCAGCTCCAAGGGGGGGGATACGCAGTATTTT. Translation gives CASSKGGDTQYF.

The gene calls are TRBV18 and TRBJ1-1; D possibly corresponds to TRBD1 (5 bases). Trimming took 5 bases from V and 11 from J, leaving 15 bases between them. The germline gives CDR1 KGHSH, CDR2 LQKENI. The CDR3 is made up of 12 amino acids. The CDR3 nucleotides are TGTGCCAGCTCAGACGGGGGAGGATTGGCTTTCTTT. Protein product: CASSDGGGLAFF.

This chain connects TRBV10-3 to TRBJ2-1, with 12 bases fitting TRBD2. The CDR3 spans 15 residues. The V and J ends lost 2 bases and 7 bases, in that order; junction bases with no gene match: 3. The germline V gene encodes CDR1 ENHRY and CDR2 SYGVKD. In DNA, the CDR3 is TGTGCCATCAGTGAGCCTAGCGGGGGGGCGAATGAGCAGTTCTTC. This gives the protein CAISEPSGGANEQFF.